Only a few counts were recorded for the clone carrying this TCR beta chain. The authors produced TCR alpha and TCR beta cDNA libraries with sample barcodes and UMIs by 5'RACE using constant-segment primers. TCRdb reprocessed the 5' RACE reads with MiXCR, giving one entry per CDR3 protein. The top ten clones hold about 22% of a sample with approximately 400,000 distinct CDR3 sequences, approximately 18% of them seen once. The sample is drawn from a study of T-cell memory formation after mild COVID-19. Germline CDR1 and CDR2: MNHNS and SASEGT. Trimming cost V 6 bases and J 3 bases; bases outside gene matches: 10. The CDR3 is 16 amino acids.

This chain links TRBV6-1 with TRBJ1-5, with 8 bases matching TRBD1. The sample consisted of PBMCs or a T cell subset sorted from them (not recorded which). This TCR came from a man between 18 and 29 years old who had mild COVID-19 (a few samples of this study predate the infection). Cell type and time point are not known. CDR3 in DNA: TGTGCCAGCAGGGACTCGACAGGGGCGAACAATCAGCCCCAGCATTTT. Amino acid sequence: CASRDSTGANNQPQHF.